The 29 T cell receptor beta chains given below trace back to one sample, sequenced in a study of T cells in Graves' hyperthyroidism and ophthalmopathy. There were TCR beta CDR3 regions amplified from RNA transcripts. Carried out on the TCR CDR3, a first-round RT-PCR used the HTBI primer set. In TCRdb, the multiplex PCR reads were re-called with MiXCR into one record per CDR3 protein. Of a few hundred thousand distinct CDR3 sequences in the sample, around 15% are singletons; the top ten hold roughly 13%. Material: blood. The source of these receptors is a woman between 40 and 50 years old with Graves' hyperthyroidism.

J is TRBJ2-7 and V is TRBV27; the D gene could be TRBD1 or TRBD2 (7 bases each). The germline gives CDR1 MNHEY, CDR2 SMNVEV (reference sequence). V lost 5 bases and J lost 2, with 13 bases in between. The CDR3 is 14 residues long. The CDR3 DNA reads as TGTGCCAGCAGTATGACAGGGACTACCTACGAGCAGTACTTC. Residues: CASSMTGTTYEQYF.

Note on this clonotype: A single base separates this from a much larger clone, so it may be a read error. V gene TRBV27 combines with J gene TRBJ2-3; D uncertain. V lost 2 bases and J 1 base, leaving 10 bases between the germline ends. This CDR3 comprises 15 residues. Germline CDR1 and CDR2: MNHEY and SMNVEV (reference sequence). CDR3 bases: TGTGCCAGCAGTTTACCGGGCGTGGGCACAGATACGCAGTATTTT. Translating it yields CASSLPGVGTDTQYF.

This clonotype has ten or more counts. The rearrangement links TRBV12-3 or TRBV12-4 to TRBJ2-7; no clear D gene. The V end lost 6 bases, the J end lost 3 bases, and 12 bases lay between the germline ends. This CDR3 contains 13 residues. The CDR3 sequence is CASRLASNYEQYF. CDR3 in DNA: TGTGCCAGCAGATTGGCTTCGAACTACGAGCAGTACTTC.

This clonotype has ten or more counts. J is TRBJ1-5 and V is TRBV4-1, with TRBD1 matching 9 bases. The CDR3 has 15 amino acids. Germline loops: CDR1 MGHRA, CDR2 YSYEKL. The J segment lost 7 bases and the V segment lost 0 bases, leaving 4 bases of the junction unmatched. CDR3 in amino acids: CASSQDGTGFQPQHF. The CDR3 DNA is TGCGCCAGCAGCCAAGATGGGACAGGGTTCCAGCCCCAGCATTTT.

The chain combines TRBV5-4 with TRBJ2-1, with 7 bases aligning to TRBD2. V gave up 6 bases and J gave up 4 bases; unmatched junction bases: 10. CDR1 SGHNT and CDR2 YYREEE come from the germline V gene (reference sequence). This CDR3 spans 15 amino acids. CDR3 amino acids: CASTPTSANYNEQFF. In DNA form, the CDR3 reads TGTGCCAGCACCCCTACTAGCGCCAATTACAATGAGCAGTTCTTC.

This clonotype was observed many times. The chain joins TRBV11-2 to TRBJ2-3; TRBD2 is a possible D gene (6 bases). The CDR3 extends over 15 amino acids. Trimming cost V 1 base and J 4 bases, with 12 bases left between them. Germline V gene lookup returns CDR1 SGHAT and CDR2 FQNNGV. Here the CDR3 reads CASSLVAGRPDTQYF. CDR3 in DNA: TGTGCCAGCAGCTTAGTTGCGGGACGGCCAGATACGCAGTATTTT.

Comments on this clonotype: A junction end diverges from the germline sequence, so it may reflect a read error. The CDR3 DNA reads TGCAGAGCTACTAGCGGGAGGGGAGAGCAGTACTTC. Translated, it gives CRATSGRGEQYF. The rearrangement uses TRBV20-1 and TRBJ2-7; 13 bases match TRBD2. The CDR3 consists of 12 residues. Germline values: CDR1 DFQATT, CDR2 SNEGSKA (reference sequence).

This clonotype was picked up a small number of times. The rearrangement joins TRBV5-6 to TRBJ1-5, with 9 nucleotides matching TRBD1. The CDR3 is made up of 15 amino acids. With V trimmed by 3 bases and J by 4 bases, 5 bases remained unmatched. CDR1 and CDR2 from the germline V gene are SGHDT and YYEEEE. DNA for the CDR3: TGTGCCAGCAGCTCGTCCGGGACAGGGAATCAGCCCCAGCATTTT. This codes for CASSSSGTGNQPQHF.

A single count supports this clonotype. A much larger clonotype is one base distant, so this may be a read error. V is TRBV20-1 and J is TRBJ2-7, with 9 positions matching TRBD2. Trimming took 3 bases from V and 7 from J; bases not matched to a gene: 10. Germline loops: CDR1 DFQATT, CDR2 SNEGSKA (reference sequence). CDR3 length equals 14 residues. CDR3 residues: CSARGSGSSVEQYF. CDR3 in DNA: TGCAGTGCTAGGGGTAGCGGGAGTTCAGTTGAGCAGTACTTC.

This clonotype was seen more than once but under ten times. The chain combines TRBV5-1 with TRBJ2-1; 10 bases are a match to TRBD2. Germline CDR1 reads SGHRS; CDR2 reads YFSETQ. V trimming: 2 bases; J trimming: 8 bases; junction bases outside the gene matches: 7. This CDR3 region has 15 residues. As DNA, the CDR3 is TGCGCCAGCAGCTTTCTAGCGGGAGAAGGCGATGAGCAGTTCTTC. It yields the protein CASSFLAGEGDEQFF.

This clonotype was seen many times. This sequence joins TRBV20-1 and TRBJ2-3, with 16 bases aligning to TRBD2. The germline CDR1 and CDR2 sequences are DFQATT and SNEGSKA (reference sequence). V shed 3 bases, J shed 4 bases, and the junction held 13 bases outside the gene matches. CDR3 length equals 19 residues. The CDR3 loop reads CSASPGGTSGRAGSDTQYF. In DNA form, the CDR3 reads TGCAGTGCTAGTCCAGGTGGGACTAGCGGGAGGGCCGGCTCAGATACGCAGTATTTT.

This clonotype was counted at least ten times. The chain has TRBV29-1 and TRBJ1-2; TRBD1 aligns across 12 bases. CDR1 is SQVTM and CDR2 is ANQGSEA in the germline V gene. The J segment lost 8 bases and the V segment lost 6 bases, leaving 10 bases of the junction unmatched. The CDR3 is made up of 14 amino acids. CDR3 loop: CSVTPGQGAQGYTF. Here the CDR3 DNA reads TGCAGCGTGACCCCGGGACAGGGGGCGCAAGGCTACACCTTC.

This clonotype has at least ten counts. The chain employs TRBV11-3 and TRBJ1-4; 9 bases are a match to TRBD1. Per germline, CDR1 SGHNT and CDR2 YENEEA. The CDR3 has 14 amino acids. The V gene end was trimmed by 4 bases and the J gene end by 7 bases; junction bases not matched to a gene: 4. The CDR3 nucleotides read TGTGCCAGCAGCTCCGGGACAGGGAGTGAAAAACTGTTTTTT. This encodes CASSSGTGSEKLFF.

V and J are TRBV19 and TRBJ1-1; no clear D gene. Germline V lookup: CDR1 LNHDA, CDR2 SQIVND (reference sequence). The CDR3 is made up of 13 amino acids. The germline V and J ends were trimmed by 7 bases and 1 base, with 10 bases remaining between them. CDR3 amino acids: CASIRWGNTEAFF. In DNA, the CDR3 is TGTGCCAGTATACGTTGGGGGAACACTGAAGCTTTCTTT.

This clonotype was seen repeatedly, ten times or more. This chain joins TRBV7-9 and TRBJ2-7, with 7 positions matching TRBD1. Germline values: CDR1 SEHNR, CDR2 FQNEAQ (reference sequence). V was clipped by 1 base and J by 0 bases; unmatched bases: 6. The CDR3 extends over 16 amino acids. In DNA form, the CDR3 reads TGTGCCAGCAGCTTAGAGGTGACAGGGAGCTCCTACGAGCAGTACTTC. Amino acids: CASSLEVTGSSYEQYF.

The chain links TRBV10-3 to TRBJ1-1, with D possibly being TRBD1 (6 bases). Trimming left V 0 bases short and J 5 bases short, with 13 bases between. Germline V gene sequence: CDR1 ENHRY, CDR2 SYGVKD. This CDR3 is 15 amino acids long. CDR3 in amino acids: CAISESSGEGTEAFF. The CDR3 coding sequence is TGTGCCATCAGTGAGTCTTCAGGGGAAGGTACTGAAGCTTTCTTT.

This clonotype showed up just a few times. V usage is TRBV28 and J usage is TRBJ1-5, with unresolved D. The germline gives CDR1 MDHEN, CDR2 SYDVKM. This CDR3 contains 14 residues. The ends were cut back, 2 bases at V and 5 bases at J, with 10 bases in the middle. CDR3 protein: CASSLEGSYQPQHF. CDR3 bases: TGTGCCAGCAGTTTAGAGGGATCTTATCAGCCCCAGCATTTT. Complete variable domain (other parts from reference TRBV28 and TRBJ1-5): DVKVTQSSRYLVKRTGEKVFLECVQDMDHENMFWYRQDPGLGLRLIYFSYDVKMKEKGDIPEGYSVSREKKERFSLILESASTNQTSMYLCASSLEGSYQPQHFGDGTRLSIL.

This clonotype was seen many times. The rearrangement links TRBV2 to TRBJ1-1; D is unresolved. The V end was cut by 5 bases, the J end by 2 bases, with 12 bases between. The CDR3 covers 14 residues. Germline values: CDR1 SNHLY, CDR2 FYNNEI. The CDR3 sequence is CASSKDGGNTEAFF. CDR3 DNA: TGTGCCAGCAGTAAGGACGGCGGAAACACTGAAGCTTTCTTT.

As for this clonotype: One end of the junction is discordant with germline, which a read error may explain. In DNA, the CDR3 is TGTGCCAGCAGCTCAACCCTATGGACTAGCGGGACCCTCGAAGAGGCCCATTACTTC. Amino acid sequence: CASSSTLWTSGTLEEAHYF. The gene calls are TRBV28 and TRBJ2-5; 12 positions agree with TRBD2. Germline assignment: CDR1 MDHEN and CDR2 SYDVKM. This CDR3 spans 19 amino acids.

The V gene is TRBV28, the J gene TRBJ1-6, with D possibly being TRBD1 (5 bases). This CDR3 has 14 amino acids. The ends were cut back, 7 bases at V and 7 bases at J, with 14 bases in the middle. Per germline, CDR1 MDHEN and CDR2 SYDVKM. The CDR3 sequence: CASTPGRTNSPLHF. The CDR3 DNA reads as TGTGCCAGCACCCCGGGACGGACGAATTCACCCCTCCACTTT.

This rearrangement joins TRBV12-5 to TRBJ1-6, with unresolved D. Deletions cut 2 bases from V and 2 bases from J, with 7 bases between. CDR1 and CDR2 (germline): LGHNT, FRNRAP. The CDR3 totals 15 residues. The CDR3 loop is CASGLSGTYNSPLHF. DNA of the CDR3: TGTGCTAGTGGTTTGTCAGGAACCTATAATTCACCCCTCCACTTT.

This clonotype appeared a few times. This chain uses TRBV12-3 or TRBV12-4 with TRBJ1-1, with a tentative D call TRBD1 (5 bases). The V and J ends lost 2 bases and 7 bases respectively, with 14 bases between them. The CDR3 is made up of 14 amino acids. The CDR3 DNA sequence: TGTGCCAGCAGTTTACAGGGTAAGAGCGGTGAAGCTTTCTTT. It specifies CASSLQGKSGEAFF.

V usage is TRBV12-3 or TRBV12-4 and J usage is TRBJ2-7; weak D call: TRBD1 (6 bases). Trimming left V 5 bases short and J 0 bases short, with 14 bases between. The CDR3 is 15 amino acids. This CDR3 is CASSPSRDNSYEQYF. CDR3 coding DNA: TGTGCCAGCAGTCCTTCGAGGGACAACTCCTACGAGCAGTACTTC.

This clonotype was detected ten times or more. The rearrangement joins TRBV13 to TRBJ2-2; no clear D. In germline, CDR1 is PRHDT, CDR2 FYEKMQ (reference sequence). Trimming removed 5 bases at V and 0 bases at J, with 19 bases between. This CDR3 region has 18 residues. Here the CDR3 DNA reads TGTGCCAGCAGCCACTCCCCCTTCGGCGGCGCGAACACCGGGGAGCTGTTTTTT. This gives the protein CASSHSPFGGANTGELFF.

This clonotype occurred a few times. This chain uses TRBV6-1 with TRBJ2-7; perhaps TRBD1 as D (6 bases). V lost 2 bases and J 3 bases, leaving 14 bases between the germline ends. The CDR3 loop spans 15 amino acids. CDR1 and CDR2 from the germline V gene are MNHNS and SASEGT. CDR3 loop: CASSETGQSFYEQYF. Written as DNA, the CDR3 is TGTGCCAGCAGTGAAACAGGACAGTCTTTCTACGAGCAGTACTTC.

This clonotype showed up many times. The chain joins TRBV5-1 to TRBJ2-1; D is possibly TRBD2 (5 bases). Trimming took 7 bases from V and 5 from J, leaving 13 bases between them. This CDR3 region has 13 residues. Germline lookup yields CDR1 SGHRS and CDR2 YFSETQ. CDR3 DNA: TGCGCCAGCCGCCTAGACGGGGACAATGAGCAGTTCTTC. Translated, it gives CASRLDGDNEQFF. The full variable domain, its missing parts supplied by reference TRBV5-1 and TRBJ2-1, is KAGVTQTPRYLIKTRGQQVTLSCSPISGHRSVSWYQQTPGQGLQFLFEYFSETQRNKGNFPGRFSGRQFSNSRSEMNVSTLELGDSALYLCASRLDGDNEQFFGPGTRLTVL.

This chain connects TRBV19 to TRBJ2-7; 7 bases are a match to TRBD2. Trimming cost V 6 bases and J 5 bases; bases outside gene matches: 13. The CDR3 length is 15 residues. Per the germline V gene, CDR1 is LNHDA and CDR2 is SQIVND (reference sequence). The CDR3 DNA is TGTGCCAGTAGCCCCGGGGTAGCGGGTTTGAACGAGCAGTACTTC. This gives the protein CASSPGVAGLNEQYF.

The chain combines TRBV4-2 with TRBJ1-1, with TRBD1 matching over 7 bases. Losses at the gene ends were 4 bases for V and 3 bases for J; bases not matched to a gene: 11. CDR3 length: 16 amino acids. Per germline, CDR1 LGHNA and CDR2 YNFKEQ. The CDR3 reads CASSLYQTGAYTEAFF. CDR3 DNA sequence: TGTGCCAGCAGCCTGTATCAAACAGGGGCCTACACTGAAGCTTTCTTT.

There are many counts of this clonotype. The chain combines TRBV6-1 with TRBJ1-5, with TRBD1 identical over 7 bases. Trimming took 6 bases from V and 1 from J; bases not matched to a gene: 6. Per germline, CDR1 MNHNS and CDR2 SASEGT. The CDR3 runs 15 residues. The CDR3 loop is CASRPGQTSNQPQHF. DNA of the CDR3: TGTGCCAGCAGACCGGGACAGACCAGCAATCAGCCCCAGCATTTT.